The following is a TCR beta chain sequence with its context. Its target is not known. The data stem from a study of cytomegalovirus exposure and HLA in healthy donors. Study findings and constraints: Through in vitro validation, three CMV-associated chains were shown to be specific for CMV antigens.

Some clones are missing from TCRdb's copy, which holds only in-frame ones; the method was immunoSEQ multiplex PCR. Of under 200,000 clones in the sample, about 96% were seen once. The approximately 120-subject validation cohort, separate from the roughly 670-subject first cohort, included the donors. The sequence derives from a woman between 18 and 30 years old in good health and CMV-seronegative. The sequencing sample was made of PBMCs.

CDR3 sequence (DNA): TGTGCCAGCAGTGAAACTGGGACAGGGAATGGCTACACCTTC. This sequence encodes CASSETGTGNGYTF. The chain joins TRBV6-1 to TRBJ1-2; 9 bases fit TRBD1. The CDR3 totals 14 residues. CDR1 and CDR2 (germline): MNHNS, SASEGT. V lost 2 bases to trimming and J lost 6 bases; unmatched junction nucleotides: 4.